The 9 T cell receptor beta chains given below trace back to one sample, sequenced in a study of identical twins' blood T cells. TCRdb called the 5' RACE reads again in MiXCR, with one record for every CDR3 protein. The sample gives fewer than 450,000 distinct CDR3 sequences, over 25% of which show up once; 6.1% is in the top ten. The specimen sequenced was PBMCs. These receptor sequences come from a woman aged 18-49 years in good health.

This clonotype came up a few times. This chain uses TRBV11-3 with TRBJ1-1; the D is unclear. The CDR3 runs to 12 residues. CDR1 SGHNT and CDR2 YENEEA come from the germline V gene. Trimming stripped 1 base from V and 7 bases from J, with 7 bases between. In nucleotides, the CDR3 is TGTGCCAGCAGCTTAGGGCCCGTTGAAGCTTTCTTT. Translation: CASSLGPVEAFF.

This clonotype turned up a few times. The V and J genes are TRBV5-1 and TRBJ1-2; 9 nucleotides align to TRBD1. CDR1 and CDR2 from the germline V gene are SGHRS and YFSETQ. The CDR3 contains 14 residues. Trimming removed 4 bases from V and 7 bases from J; junction bases left unmatched: 8. CDR3: CASSTDRGSFGYTF. CDR3 in DNA: TGCGCCAGCAGCACAGACAGGGGGTCCTTTGGCTACACCTTC.

This clonotype has a handful of counts. The J gene is TRBJ2-3, the V gene TRBV2; D is uncertain. CDR3 length equals 14 residues. Germline values: CDR1 SNHLY, CDR2 FYNNEI. Trimming left V 6 bases short and J 3 bases short, with 13 bases between. The CDR3 DNA sequence: TGTGCCAGCAGAGAAACTACAGCGACAGATACGCAGTATTTT. Its protein product is CASRETTATDTQYF.

In this sample, this clonotype turned up a few times. This sequence may be a read error, since a much larger clone differs from it by one base. The rearrangement links TRBV7-9 to TRBJ1-2, with D unclear. Trimming stripped 2 bases from V and 4 bases from J, with 5 bases between. Germline V gene sequence: CDR1 SEHNR, CDR2 FQNEAQ (reference sequence). The CDR3 sequence is 12 residues long. The CDR3 sequence is CASSLQVYGYTF. CDR3 DNA: TGTGCCAGCAGCTTACAGGTCTATGGCTACACCTTC.

The rearrangement joins TRBV9 to TRBJ2-1; 15 nucleotides agree with TRBD2. Germline V gene sequence: CDR1 SGDLS, CDR2 YYNGEE. J was trimmed by 2 bases and V by 2 bases; bases with no gene match: 8. The CDR3 loop spans 19 amino acids. CDR3 DNA sequence: TGTGCCAGCAGCGTGGGACTAGCGGGAGGACACAGCCCCTACAATGAGCAGTTCTTC. Its protein product is CASSVGLAGGHSPYNEQFF.

V usage is TRBV10-3 and J usage is TRBJ1-2, with D possibly being TRBD1 (6 bases). The V gene lost 3 bases and the J gene lost 5 bases, with 19 bases spanning the gap. The CDR3 runs to 16 residues. CDR1 and CDR2 (germline): ENHRY, SYGVKD. The CDR3 loop reads CAISDLRGQPVYGYTF. The CDR3 bases are TGTGCCATCAGTGATTTAAGAGGACAGCCGGTATATGGCTACACCTTC.

The genes are TRBV20-1 and TRBJ1-1, with 8 bases matching TRBD1. The germline V gene encodes CDR1 DFQATT and CDR2 SNEGSKA (reference sequence). CDR3 length equals 13 residues. Trimming at V came to 4 bases and at J to 2 bases, leaving 3 bases not matched to a gene. CDR3 amino acids: CSATGQANTEAFF. The CDR3 DNA reads TGCAGTGCTACGGGACAGGCCAACACTGAAGCTTTCTTT.

This clonotype appeared many times. This sequence joins TRBV7-2 and TRBJ1-6; D remains unclear. CDR1 is SGHTA, CDR2 FQGNSA, per germline. V gave up 4 bases and J gave up 0 bases, with 4 bases separating them. The CDR3 consists of 14 residues. CDR3 in DNA: TGTGCCAGCAGCTCTTCCTCCTATAATTCACCCCTCCACTTT. Residues: CASSSSSYNSPLHF. The full variable domain, rest sourced from reference TRBV7-2 and TRBJ1-6, is GAGVSQSPSNKVTEKGKDVELRCDPISGHTALYWYRQSLGQGLEFLIYFQGNSAPDKSGLPSDRFSAERTGGSVSTLTIQRTQQEDSAVYLCASSSSSYNSPLHFGNGTRLTVT.

The rearrangement links TRBV20-1 to TRBJ1-1; D not certain. The V and J ends lost 3 bases and 3 bases respectively, with 8 bases between them. The CDR3 covers 12 residues. Looked up from germline, CDR1 is DFQATT and CDR2 is SNEGSKA (reference sequence). CDR3 in DNA: TGCAGTGCTAGTCCTGAGGACACTGAAGCTTTCTTT. Its translation: CSASPEDTEAFF.